This T cell receptor beta chain was sequenced for a study of T cell clonality in common variable immunodeficiency. This clone occurred many times. The read finishes 3 residues shy of the CDR3 end, and the germline J gene is used to complete it. The CDR3 loop spans 10 amino acids. The ends were cut back, 4 bases at V and 7 bases at J, with 7 bases in the middle. Germline CDR1 reads SQVTM; CDR2 reads ANQGSEA. Sequencing was performed with immunoSEQ multiplex PCR; in TCRdb, only in-frame clones are kept and a portion is missing. The table lists around 40,000 clones, with no singletons. V and J are TRBV29-1 and TRBJ1-1; D call uncertain. The receptor's source is a person between 18 and 75 years old in good health. Sequencing was done on a sample of peripheral blood mononuclear cells. The CDR3 DNA, read in part, is TGCAGCGTTGTAAGCCGTGAA. This gives the protein CSVVSRE. The whole CDR3 reads CSVVSREAFF.